This TCR beta chain is from a study of shared clonotypes between healthy human individuals. Overall study: CD4 naive and CD4 memory each took three plates per donor, while CD8 naive took two and CD8 memory one.

CDR1 is MNHNY, CDR2 SVGAGI, per germline (reference sequence). With V trimmed by 7 bases and J by 4 bases, 5 bases remained unmatched. This CDR3 is built from 13 residues. Overall study results and limits: Sequencing depth was a factor that was expected to affect clonotype sharing among donors. Naive subsets generally exceeded memory subsets in estimated richness.

The count of this clone is one. Its antigen remains unidentified. The protocol was immunoSEQ multiplex PCR, while the TCRdb copy is restricted to in-frame clones and leaves out a portion. The table has 2,500,000 or so clones, 85% to 95% seen once. This TCR came from a man in his late teens or twenties in good health. Some clones in this sample may be carry-over from other donors' samples. The specimen sequenced was naive CD4+ T cells from PBMCs. Indicated subset: CD45RA+ positively selected. The chain is built from TRBV6-6 and TRBJ1-2; 8 bases align to TRBD1. This chain's CDR3 is CASTGTGLYGYTF. CDR3 DNA sequence: TGTGCCAGCACCGGGACAGGCCTCTATGGCTACACCTTC.